Listed below are T cell receptor beta chains from one sample, sequenced in a study of T cell changes during pregnancy in multiple sclerosis. Repertoires were generated with immunoSEQ multiplex PCR, while TCRdb's copy carries only in-frame clones and drops some. The sample yields about 49,000 clones, 90% to 95% seen once. The sample here was CD8+ T cells from peripheral blood mononuclear cells, taken before pregnancy. The receptor source for this set is a female donor with multiple sclerosis, enrolled in a pregnancy study. The CDR3 runs from the conserved cysteine through the conserved F or W. Fields, in order: J gene, V gene, clone size, D gene, CDR3 protein, CDR3 DNA. The D gene is left open where the match is weak. Rows give clone size only sometimes, using once, few, many, or a class for an expanded clone.

j_call: TRBJ1-1; v_call: TRBV6-6; clone_size: once; d_call: NA; cdr3_aa: CASSSGTEAFF; cdr3_nt: TGTGCCAGCAGTTCCGGGACTGAAGCTTTCTTT
j_call: TRBJ2-2; v_call: TRBV7-2; clone_size: NA; d_call: NA; cdr3_aa: CASSGGGAGVGELFF; cdr3_nt: TGTGCCAGCAGCGGCGGGGGCGCGGGAGTCGGGGAGCTGTTTTTT
j_call: TRBJ2-1; v_call: TRBV23-1; clone_size: NA; d_call: NA; cdr3_aa: CASRCGPSYNEQFF; cdr3_nt: TGCGCCAGCAGGTGCGGGCCCTCCTACAATGAGCAGTTCTTC
j_call: TRBJ2-2; v_call: TRBV9; clone_size: NA; d_call: TRBD2; cdr3_aa: CASSHGSGIDGELFF; cdr3_nt: TGTGCCAGCAGCCACGGTAGCGGGATTGACGGGGAGCTGTTTTTT
j_call: TRBJ2-2; v_call: TRBV30; clone_size: NA; d_call: NA; cdr3_aa: CAWSLRATGELFF; cdr3_nt: TGTGCCTGGAGCCTGCGGGCCACCGGGGAGCTGTTTTTT
j_call: TRBJ2-5; v_call: TRBV12-1; clone_size: NA; d_call: NA; cdr3_aa: CASSSTGLAGFQETQYF; cdr3_nt: TGTGCCAGCAGCTCGACTGGACTAGCGGGATTCCAAGAGACCCAGTACTTC
j_call: TRBJ1-4; v_call: TRBV27; clone_size: NA; d_call: TRBD1; cdr3_aa: CASSSGQGSIEKLFF; cdr3_nt: TGTGCCAGCAGCTCGGGACAGGGCTCGATTGAAAAACTGTTTTTT
j_call: TRBJ1-1; v_call: TRBV6-9; clone_size: NA; d_call: TRBD1; cdr3_aa: CASRPRQGGKVGTEAFF; cdr3_nt: TGTGCCAGCAGACCACGACAGGGTGGTAAGGTGGGCACTGAAGCTTTCTTT
j_call: TRBJ1-2; v_call: TRBV12-2; clone_size: NA; d_call: NA; cdr3_aa: CASRLRGGFGYGYTF; cdr3_nt: TGTGCAAGTCGCTTAAGGGGGGGTTTCGGGTATGGCTACACCTTC
j_call: TRBJ2-5; v_call: TRBV29-1; clone_size: many; d_call: TRBD1; cdr3_aa: CSLRTGLSETQYF; cdr3_nt: TGCAGCTTAAGGACAGGGTTATCAGAGACCCAGTACTTC
j_call: TRBJ1-2; v_call: TRBV6-1; clone_size: NA; d_call: NA; cdr3_aa: CASRDSILYGYTF; cdr3_nt: TGTGCCAGCAGGGACTCGATTCTCTATGGCTACACCTTC
j_call: TRBJ2-3; v_call: TRBV4-2; clone_size: NA; d_call: NA; cdr3_aa: CASSQEGLRTFTDTQYF; cdr3_nt: TGTGCCAGCAGCCAAGAGGGACTCAGGACCTTCACAGATACGCAGTATTTT
j_call: TRBJ1-3; v_call: TRBV29-1; clone_size: NA; d_call: NA; cdr3_aa: CSVEGAVSGNTIYF; cdr3_nt: TGCAGCGTTGAGGGGGCCGTCTCTGGAAACACCATATATTTT
j_call: TRBJ1-3; v_call: TRBV6-6; clone_size: NA; d_call: TRBD1; cdr3_aa: CASSYQGAGNTIYF; cdr3_nt: TGTGCCAGCAGTTACCAGGGGGCTGGAAACACCATATATTTT
j_call: TRBJ2-7; v_call: TRBV29-1; clone_size: once; d_call: TRBD2; cdr3_aa: CSVVGGRGEQYF; cdr3_nt: TGCAGCGTTGTAGGCGGGAGAGGCGAGCAGTACTTC
j_call: TRBJ2-6; v_call: TRBV27; clone_size: NA; d_call: NA; cdr3_aa: CASSPRIGRLKANVLTF; cdr3_nt: TGTGCCAGCAGCCCCCGTATAGGCAGGCTGAAGGCCAACGTCCTGACTTTC
j_call: TRBJ1-1; v_call: TRBV27; clone_size: NA; d_call: TRBD1; cdr3_aa: CASSGTGPAFF; cdr3_nt: TGTGCCAGCAGTGGGACAGGGCCCGCTTTCTTT